These T cell receptor beta chains were read from a single sample in a study of quantifying T cell responses using KT2 cells. Each CDR3 protein is one row after TCRdb ran MiXCR on the UMI-ligation and nested PCR reads. The sample yields fewer than 50,000 distinct CDR3 sequences, more than 9% seen once. The source material was PBMCs spiked with cells of the T cell clone KT2. The source is a human donor. Each CDR3 is given with its conserved first and last residue.

j_gene: TRBJ2-1; v_gene: TRBV7-9; len: 16; CDR3aa: CASSRQRWARGNEQFF
j_gene: TRBJ1-1; v_gene: TRBV29-1; len: 13; CDR3aa: CSVGSGPNTEAFF
j_gene: TRBJ2-3; v_gene: TRBV6-4; len: 15; CDR3aa: CASSLRQGETDTQYF
j_gene: TRBJ1-6; v_gene: TRBV4-2; len: 18; CDR3aa: CASSQPGAGGQGGSPLHF
j_gene: TRBJ2-1; v_gene: TRBV11-3; len: 15; CDR3aa: CASSLVLRAGREQFF
j_gene: TRBJ1-5; v_gene: TRBV7-9; len: 13; CDR3aa: CASRLDRDQPQHF
j_gene: TRBJ2-7; v_gene: TRBV4-2; len: 16; CDR3aa: CASSQTTGTGRNEQYF
j_gene: TRBJ2-6; v_gene: TRBV20-1; len: 13; CDR3aa: CSAGDSGANVLTF
j_gene: TRBJ1-2; v_gene: TRBV15; len: 15; CDR3aa: CATSRGGTGDGGYTF
j_gene: TRBJ2-7; v_gene: TRBV12-3/TRBV12-4; len: 13; CDR3aa: CASSSSREDEQYF
j_gene: TRBJ1-1; v_gene: TRBV20-1; len: 14; CDR3aa: CSATGLPGGTEAFF
j_gene: TRBJ2-7; v_gene: TRBV20-1; len: 14; CDR3aa: CSAVPGQGSYEQYF
j_gene: TRBJ2-1; v_gene: TRBV12-3/TRBV12-4; len: 13; CDR3aa: CASRPGTYNEQFF
j_gene: TRBJ2-1; v_gene: TRBV12-5; len: 12; CDR3aa: CASGLDYNEQFF
j_gene: TRBJ1-6; v_gene: TRBV7-6; len: 15; CDR3aa: CASSSRGSYNSPLHF
j_gene: TRBJ1-2; v_gene: TRBV29-1; len: 14; CDR3aa: CSVEVGLGAGGYTF
j_gene: TRBJ1-3; v_gene: TRBV4-1; len: 15; CDR3aa: CASSLDRASGNTIYF
j_gene: TRBJ2-1; v_gene: TRBV7-6; len: 16; CDR3aa: CASSLGYSGGHNEQFF
j_gene: TRBJ2-6; v_gene: TRBV5-8; len: 18; CDR3aa: CASSAPGQGYSGANVLTF
j_gene: TRBJ2-5; v_gene: TRBV20-1; len: 15; CDR3aa: CSAGRDSGDQETQYF
j_gene: TRBJ2-7; v_gene: TRBV4-1; len: 16; CDR3aa: CASSQPTSGGSSGQYF
j_gene: TRBJ2-3; v_gene: TRBV5-5; len: 13; CDR3aa: CASTPFGTDTQYF
j_gene: TRBJ1-1; v_gene: TRBV4-3; len: 14; CDR3aa: CASSQGTGGDPAFF
j_gene: TRBJ2-7; v_gene: TRBV9; len: 16; CDR3aa: CASSVGGSGTTYEQYF
j_gene: TRBJ2-5; v_gene: TRBV7-2; len: 15; CDR3aa: CASSSTRQGSPAQYF
j_gene: TRBJ2-1; v_gene: TRBV11-1; len: 17; CDR3aa: CASSRRPKAGVSNEQFF